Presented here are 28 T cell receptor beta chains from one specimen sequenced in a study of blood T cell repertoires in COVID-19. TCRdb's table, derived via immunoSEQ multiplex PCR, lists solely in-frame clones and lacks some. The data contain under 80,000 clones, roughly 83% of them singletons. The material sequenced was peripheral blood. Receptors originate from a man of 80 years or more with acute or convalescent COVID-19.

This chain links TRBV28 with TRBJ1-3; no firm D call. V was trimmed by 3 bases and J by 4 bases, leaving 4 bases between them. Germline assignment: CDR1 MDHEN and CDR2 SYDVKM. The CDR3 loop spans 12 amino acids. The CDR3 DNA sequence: TGTGCCAGCAGTTTGGGCGGAAACACCATATATTTT. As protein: CASSLGGNTIYF.

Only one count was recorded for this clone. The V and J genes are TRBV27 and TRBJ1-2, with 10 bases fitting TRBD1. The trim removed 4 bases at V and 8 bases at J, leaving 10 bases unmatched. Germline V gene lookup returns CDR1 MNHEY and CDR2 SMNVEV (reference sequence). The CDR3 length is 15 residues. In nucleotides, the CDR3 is TGTGCCAGCAGTTCGGGGGACAGGGGAATGGAAGGCTACACCTTC. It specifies CASSSGDRGMEGYTF.

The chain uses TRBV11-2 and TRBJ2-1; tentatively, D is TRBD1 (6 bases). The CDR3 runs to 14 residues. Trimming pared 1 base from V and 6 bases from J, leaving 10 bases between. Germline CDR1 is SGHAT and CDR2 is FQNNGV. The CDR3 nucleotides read TGTGCCAGCAGCTTAGCCCAGGACAGCAATGAGCAGTTCTTC. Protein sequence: CASSLAQDSNEQFF.

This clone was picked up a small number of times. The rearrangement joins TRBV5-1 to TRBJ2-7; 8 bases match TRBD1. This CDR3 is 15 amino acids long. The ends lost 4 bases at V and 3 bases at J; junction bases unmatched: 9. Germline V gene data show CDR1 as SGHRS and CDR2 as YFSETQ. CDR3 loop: CASSVQQGVDYEQYF. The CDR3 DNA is TGCGCCAGCAGCGTACAACAGGGGGTGGACTACGAGCAGTACTTC.

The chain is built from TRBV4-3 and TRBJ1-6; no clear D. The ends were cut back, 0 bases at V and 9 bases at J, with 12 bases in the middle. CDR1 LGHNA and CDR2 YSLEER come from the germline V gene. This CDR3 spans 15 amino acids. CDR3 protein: CASSQESSSSSPLHF. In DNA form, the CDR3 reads TGCGCCAGCAGCCAAGAGTCCAGTTCAAGTTCACCCCTCCACTTT.

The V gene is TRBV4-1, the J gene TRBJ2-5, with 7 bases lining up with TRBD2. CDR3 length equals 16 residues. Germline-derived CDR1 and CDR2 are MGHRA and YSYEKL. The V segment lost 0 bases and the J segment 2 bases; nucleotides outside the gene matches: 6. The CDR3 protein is CASSQESSGPQETQYF. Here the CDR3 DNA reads TGCGCCAGCAGCCAAGAGTCTAGCGGTCCTCAAGAGACCCAGTACTTC.

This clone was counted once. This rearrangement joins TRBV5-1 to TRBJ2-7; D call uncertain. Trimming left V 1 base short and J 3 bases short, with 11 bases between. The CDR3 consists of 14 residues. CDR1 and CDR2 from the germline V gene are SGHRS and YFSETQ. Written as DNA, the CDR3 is TGCGCCAGCAGCTTGTCACCGCCAGGCTACGAGCAGTACTTC. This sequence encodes CASSLSPPGYEQYF.

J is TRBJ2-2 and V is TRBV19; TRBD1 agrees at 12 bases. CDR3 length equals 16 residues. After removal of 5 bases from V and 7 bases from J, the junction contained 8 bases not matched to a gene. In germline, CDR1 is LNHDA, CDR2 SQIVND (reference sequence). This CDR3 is CASSSGTGGANGELFF. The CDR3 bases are TGTGCCAGTAGTTCTGGGACAGGGGGCGCGAACGGGGAGCTGTTTTTT.

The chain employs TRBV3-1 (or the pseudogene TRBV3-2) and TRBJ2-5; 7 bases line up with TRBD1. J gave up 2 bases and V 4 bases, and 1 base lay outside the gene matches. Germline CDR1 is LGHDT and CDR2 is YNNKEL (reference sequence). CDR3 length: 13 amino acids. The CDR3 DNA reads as TGTGCCAGCAGCCGGGACAGACAAGAGACCCAGTACTTC. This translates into CASSRDRQETQYF.

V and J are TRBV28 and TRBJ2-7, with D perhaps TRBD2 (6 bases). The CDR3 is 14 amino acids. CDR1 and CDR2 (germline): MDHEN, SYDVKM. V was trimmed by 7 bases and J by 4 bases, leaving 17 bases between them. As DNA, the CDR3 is TGTGCCAGCACAGATCCGGGACTCCCATACGAGCAGTACTTC. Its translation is CASTDPGLPYEQYF.

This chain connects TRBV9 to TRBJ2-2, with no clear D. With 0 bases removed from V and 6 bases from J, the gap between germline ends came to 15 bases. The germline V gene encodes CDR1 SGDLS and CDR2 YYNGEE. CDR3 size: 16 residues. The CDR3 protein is CASSVASRLDAGELFF. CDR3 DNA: TGTGCCAGCAGCGTAGCGTCAAGACTCGACGCCGGGGAGCTGTTTTTT.

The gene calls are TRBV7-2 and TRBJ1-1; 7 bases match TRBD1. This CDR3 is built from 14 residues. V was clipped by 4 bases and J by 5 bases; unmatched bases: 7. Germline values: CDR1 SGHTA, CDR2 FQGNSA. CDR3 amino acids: CASSSRQGRTEAFF. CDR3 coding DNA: TGTGCCAGCAGCTCCCGACAGGGAAGGACTGAAGCTTTCTTT.

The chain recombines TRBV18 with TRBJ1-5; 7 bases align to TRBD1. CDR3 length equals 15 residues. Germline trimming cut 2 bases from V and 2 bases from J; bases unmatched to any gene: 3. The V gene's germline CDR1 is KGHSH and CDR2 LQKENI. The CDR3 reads CASSPSDRGNQPQHF. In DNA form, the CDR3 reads TGTGCCAGCTCACCATCCGACAGGGGCAATCAGCCCCAGCATTTT.

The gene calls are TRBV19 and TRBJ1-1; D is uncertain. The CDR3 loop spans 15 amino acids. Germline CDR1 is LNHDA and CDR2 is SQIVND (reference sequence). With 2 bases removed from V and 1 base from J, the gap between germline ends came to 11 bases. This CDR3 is CASSIWSGRNTEAFF. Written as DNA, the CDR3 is TGTGCCAGTAGTATATGGTCTGGGAGGAACACTGAAGCTTTCTTT.

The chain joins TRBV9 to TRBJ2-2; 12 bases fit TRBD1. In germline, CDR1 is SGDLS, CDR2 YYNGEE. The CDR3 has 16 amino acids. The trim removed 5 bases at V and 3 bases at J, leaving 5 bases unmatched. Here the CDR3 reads CASRVGQGADTGELFF. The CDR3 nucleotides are TGTGCCAGCAGGGTGGGACAGGGGGCAGACACCGGGGAGCTGTTTTTT.

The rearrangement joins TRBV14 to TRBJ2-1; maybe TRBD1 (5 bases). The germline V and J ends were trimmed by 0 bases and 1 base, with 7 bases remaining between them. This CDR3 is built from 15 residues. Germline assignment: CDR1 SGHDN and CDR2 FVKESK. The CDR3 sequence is CASSQDRVSYNEQFF. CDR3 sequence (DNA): TGTGCCAGCAGCCAAGACAGGGTGTCCTACAATGAGCAGTTCTTC.

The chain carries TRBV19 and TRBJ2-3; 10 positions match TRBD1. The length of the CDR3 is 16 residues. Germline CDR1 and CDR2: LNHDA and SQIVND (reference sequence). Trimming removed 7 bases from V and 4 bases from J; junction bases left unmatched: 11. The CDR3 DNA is TGTGCCAGTACCCACACGGGACAGGGGTCCCCAGATACGCAGTATTTT. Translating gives CASTHTGQGSPDTQYF.

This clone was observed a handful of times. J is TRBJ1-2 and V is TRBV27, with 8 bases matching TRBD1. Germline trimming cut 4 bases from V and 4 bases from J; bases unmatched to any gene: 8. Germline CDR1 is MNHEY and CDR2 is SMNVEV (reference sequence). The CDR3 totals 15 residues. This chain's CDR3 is CASSSGQGSLYGYTF. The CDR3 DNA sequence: TGTGCCAGCAGTTCCGGACAGGGCAGCCTCTATGGCTACACCTTC.

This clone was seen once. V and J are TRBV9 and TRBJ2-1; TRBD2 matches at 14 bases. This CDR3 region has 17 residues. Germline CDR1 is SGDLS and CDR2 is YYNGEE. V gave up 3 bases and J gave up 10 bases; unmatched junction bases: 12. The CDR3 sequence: CASSAYQGGTSGREQFF. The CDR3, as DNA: TGTGCCAGCAGCGCATACCAGGGGGGGACTAGCGGGAGAGAGCAGTTCTTC.

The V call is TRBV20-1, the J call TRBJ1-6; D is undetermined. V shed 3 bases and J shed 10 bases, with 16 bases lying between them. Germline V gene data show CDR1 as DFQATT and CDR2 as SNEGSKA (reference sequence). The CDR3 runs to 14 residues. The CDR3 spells CSASSPEGSSPLHF. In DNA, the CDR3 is TGCAGTGCTAGTTCCCCCGAGGGAAGCTCACCCCTCCACTTT.

Here the CDR3 reads CATSDPGGRSGANVLTF. The CDR3 DNA sequence: TGTGCCACCAGTGATCCCGGGGGGAGATCTGGGGCCAACGTCCTGACTTTC. The chain couples TRBV24-1 to TRBJ2-6; 7 bases are a match to TRBD2. The germline gives CDR1 KGHDR, CDR2 SFDVKD. V lost 3 bases and J lost 1; bases outside the gene matches: 5. The CDR3 length is 17 residues.

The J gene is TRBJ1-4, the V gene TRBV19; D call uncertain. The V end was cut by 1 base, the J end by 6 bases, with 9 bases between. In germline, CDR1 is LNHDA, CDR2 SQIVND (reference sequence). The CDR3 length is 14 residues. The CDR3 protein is CASSIGGSDEKLFF. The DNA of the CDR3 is TGTGCCAGTAGTATAGGAGGGTCGGATGAAAAACTGTTTTTT.

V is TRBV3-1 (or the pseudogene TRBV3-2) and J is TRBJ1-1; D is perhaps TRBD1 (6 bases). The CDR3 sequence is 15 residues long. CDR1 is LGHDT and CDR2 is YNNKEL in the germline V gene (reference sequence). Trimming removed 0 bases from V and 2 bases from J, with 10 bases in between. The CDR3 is CASSQDRGTNTEAFF. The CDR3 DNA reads TGTGCCAGCAGCCAAGATCGAGGGACAAACACTGAAGCTTTCTTT.

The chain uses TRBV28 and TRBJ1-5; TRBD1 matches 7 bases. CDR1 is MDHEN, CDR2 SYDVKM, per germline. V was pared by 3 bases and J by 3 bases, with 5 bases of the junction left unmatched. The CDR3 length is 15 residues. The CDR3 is CASSFAGGSNQPQHF. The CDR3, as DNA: TGTGCCAGCAGTTTTGCAGGGGGATCCAATCAGCCCCAGCATTTT.

The chain's CDR3 is CASRTGGSSYEQYF. The CDR3 region has the DNA TGTGCCAGCAGGACAGGGGGTTCCTCCTACGAGCAGTACTTC. The V call is TRBV27, the J call TRBJ2-7; the match to TRBD1 covers 9 bases. The V and J ends lost 6 bases and 0 bases, in that order; junction bases with no gene match: 3. The CDR3 totals 14 residues. Germline V gene data show CDR1 as MNHEY and CDR2 as SMNVEV (reference sequence).

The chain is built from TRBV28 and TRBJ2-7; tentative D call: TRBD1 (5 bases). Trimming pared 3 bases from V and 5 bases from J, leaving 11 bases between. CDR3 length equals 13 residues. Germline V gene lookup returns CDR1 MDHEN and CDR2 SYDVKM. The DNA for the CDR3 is TGTGCCAGCAGTTTTAGGGGTTTCCACGAGCAGTACTTC. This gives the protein CASSFRGFHEQYF. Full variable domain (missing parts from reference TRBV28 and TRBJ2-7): DVKVTQSSRYLVKRTGEKVFLECVQDMDHENMFWYRQDPGLGLRLIYFSYDVKMKEKGDIPEGYSVSREKKERFSLILESASTNQTSMYLCASSFRGFHEQYFGPGTRLTVT.

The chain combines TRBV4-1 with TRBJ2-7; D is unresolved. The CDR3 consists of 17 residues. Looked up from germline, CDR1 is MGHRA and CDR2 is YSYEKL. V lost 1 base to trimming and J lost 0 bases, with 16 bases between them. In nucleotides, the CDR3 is TGCGCCAGCAGCCAAGGTCTTCGACTCACTGCCTCCTACGAGCAGTACTTC. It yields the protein CASSQGLRLTASYEQYF.

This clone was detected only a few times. The CDR3 bases are TGTGCCAGCAGTTTCTACTCCTACCGACAGGGGAGTAACTATGGCTACACCTTC. This gives the protein CASSFYSYRQGSNYGYTF. The chain employs TRBV28 and TRBJ1-2; 8 bases line up with TRBD1. Per germline, CDR1 MDHEN and CDR2 SYDVKM. This CDR3 comprises 18 residues. V shed 3 bases and J 1 base; nucleotides not matched to a gene: 13.